A single sample is the source of the 32 T cell receptor beta chains below, sequenced in a study of blood T cell repertoires in COVID-19. Sequencing used immunoSEQ multiplex PCR; TCRdb keeps in-frame clones, though not all of them. The sample contains under 450,000 clones, around 87% of which appear only once. Sample: PBMCs or T cells enriched from blood (not recorded which). The receptor source for this set is a man aged 25 to 45 who had recovered from COVID-19.

The V and J genes are TRBV30 and TRBJ2-7, with TRBD1 identical over 9 bases. After removal of 4 bases from V and 3 bases from J, the junction contained 4 bases not matched to a gene. This CDR3 has 13 amino acids. From germline, CDR1 is GTSNPN and CDR2 SVGIG (reference sequence). CDR3 protein: CAWKRQGGYEQYF. CDR3 sequence (DNA): TGTGCCTGGAAGAGACAGGGGGGCTACGAGCAGTACTTC. The whole variable domain, filled in from reference TRBV30 and TRBJ2-7, reads SQTIHQWPATLVQPVGSPLSLECTVEGTSNPNLYWYRQAAGRGLQLLFYSVGIGQISSEVPQNLSASRPQDRQFILSSKKLLLSDSGFYLCAWKRQGGYEQYFGPGTRLTVT.

Points on this clone: Distinct nucleotide sequences in the sample also encode this CDR3. The chain recombines TRBV4-2 with TRBJ1-4; possible D gene TRBD1, 6 bases. The CDR3 totals 16 residues. Germline V CDR1 and CDR2: LGHNA, YNFKEQ. Trimming shortened V by 1 base and J by 0 bases, and 9 bases separated the two germline ends. The CDR3 DNA is TGTGCCAGCAGCCAAGGGACAGCAGCAACTAATGAAAAACTGTTTTTT. Amino acid sequence: CASSQGTAATNEKLFF.

The V gene is TRBV6-5, the J gene TRBJ1-6, with a weak D call TRBD1 (6 bases). Germline assignment: CDR1 MNHEY and CDR2 SVGAGI. This CDR3 region has 15 residues. Trimming took 6 bases from V and 5 from J, leaving 14 bases between them. The CDR3 DNA sequence: TGTGCCAGCAGCCTCCTGGGACACGATAATTCACCCCTCCACTTT. Translated, it gives CASSLLGHDNSPLHF.

This clone was recorded only once. The rearrangement uses TRBV5-1 and TRBJ2-7, with D possibly matching TRBD1 (6 bases). CDR3 size: 15 residues. Germline CDR1 SGHRS, CDR2 YFSETQ. V lost 2 bases, J lost 7 bases, and 19 bases lay in between. Here the CDR3 DNA reads TGCGCCAGCAGCTTCGACAGGTCCGAGATATCAGAGCAGTACTTC. Protein sequence: CASSFDRSEISEQYF.

This clone has more than one count but fewer than ten. The V gene is TRBV7-9, the J gene TRBJ1-1; 8 bases fit TRBD1. With V trimmed by 0 bases and J by 0 bases, 3 bases remained unmatched. The V gene's germline CDR1 is SEHNR and CDR2 FQNEAQ (reference sequence). CDR3 length: 16 residues. CDR3 bases: TGTGCCAGCAGCTTAGCACAGGGGGTGATGAACACTGAAGCTTTCTTT. Protein: CASSLAQGVMNTEAFF. Full variable domain (rest looked up from reference TRBV7-9 and TRBJ1-1): DTGVSQNPRHKITKRGQNVTFRCDPISEHNRLYWYRQTLGQGPEFLTYFQNEAQLEKSRLLSDRFSAERPKGSFSTLEIQRTEQGDSAMYLCASSLAQGVMNTEAFFGQGTRLTVV.

J is TRBJ2-1 and V is TRBV6-2 or TRBV6-3, with 9 bases aligning to TRBD2. The CDR3 covers 15 residues. The V gene's germline CDR1 is MNHEY and CDR2 SVGEGT. Losses at the gene ends were 3 bases for V and 4 bases for J; bases not matched to a gene: 4. The CDR3 here is CASSYSGGDYNEQFF. The CDR3 DNA reads as TGTGCCAGCAGTTATAGCGGGGGCGATTACAATGAGCAGTTCTTC.

The chain links TRBV5-1 to TRBJ1-1; the D gene is possibly TRBD1 (6 bases). CDR3 size: 13 residues. V was pared by 2 bases and J by 6 bases, with 11 bases between. The V gene's germline CDR1 is SGHRS and CDR2 YFSETQ. CDR3 sequence: CASSLPDRAEAFF. CDR3 sequence (DNA): TGCGCCAGCAGCTTACCGGACAGAGCTGAAGCTTTCTTT.

The chain employs TRBV2 and TRBJ1-1, with TRBD1 matching 8 bases. Trimming cost V 7 bases and J 0 bases; bases outside gene matches: 4. Looked up from germline, CDR1 is SNHLY and CDR2 is FYNNEI. The CDR3 is 14 residues long. CDR3 DNA: TGTGCCAGCATGCGGACAGGGATGAACACTGAAGCTTTCTTT. Its protein product is CASMRTGMNTEAFF.

This clone was counted once. The rearrangement links TRBV7-2 to TRBJ2-2; no firm D call. V lost 0 bases and J lost 4, with 9 bases in between. The CDR3 is 15 residues long. The germline V gene encodes CDR1 SGHTA and CDR2 FQGNSA. Here the CDR3 DNA reads TGTGCCAGCAGCTTAGCGTGGCAGTTCACCGGGGAGCTGTTTTTT. It encodes CASSLAWQFTGELFF.

Regarding this clone: The junction departs from the called germline gene at one end, perhaps through a read error. The chain carries TRBV5-6 and TRBJ1-6; D is unresolved. Germline-derived CDR1 and CDR2 are SGHDT and YYEEEE. The CDR3 covers 16 residues. The CDR3 DNA sequence: TGTGCCAGCAGCGCGGAGTGGAGCTCCTATAATTCGCCCCTCCACTTT. Amino acids: CASSAEWSSYNSPLHF.

This chain joins TRBV10-2 and TRBJ2-7, with a possible D match to TRBD2 (5 bases). CDR1 is WSHSY, CDR2 SAAADI, per germline. Between the trimmed V and J ends, which lost 2 bases and 1 base, there was a span of 9 bases. The CDR3 spans 14 residues. CDR3 region: CASSEPDLSYEQYF. As DNA, the CDR3 is TGCGCCAGCAGTGAGCCGGACTTGTCCTACGAGCAGTACTTC.

This clone was detected only a few times. The chain recombines TRBV9 with TRBJ1-2, with a tentative D call TRBD1 (6 bases). The V gene's germline CDR1 is SGDLS and CDR2 YYNGEE. The CDR3 spans 15 residues. V was pared by 4 bases and J by 4 bases, with 17 bases between. The CDR3 region is CASSPGAGVGYGYTF. CDR3 DNA sequence: TGTGCCAGCAGCCCAGGGGCGGGTGTGGGCTATGGCTACACCTTC.

The chain employs TRBV18 and TRBJ2-2; D unclear. Germline V lookup: CDR1 KGHSH, CDR2 LQKENI. Trimming cost V 5 bases and J 3 bases, with 10 bases left between them. This CDR3 comprises 14 residues. CDR3 loop: CASSVISDTGELFF. CDR3 in DNA: TGTGCCAGCTCAGTCATTTCGGACACCGGGGAGCTGTTTTTT. The variable domain in full, with the rest retrieved from reference TRBV18 and TRBJ2-2, is NAGVMQNPRHLVRRRGQEARLRCSPMKGHSHVYWYRQLPEEGLKFMVYLQKENIIDESGMPKERFSAEFPKEGPSILRIQQVVRGDSAAYFCASSVISDTGELFFGEGSRLTVL.

The rearrangement uses TRBV18 and TRBJ2-5; 7 bases fit TRBD1. CDR3 length: 15 residues. The V and J ends lost 3 bases and 2 bases, in that order; junction bases with no gene match: 6. Looked up from germline, CDR1 is KGHSH and CDR2 is LQKENI. For the CDR3, the DNA is TGTGCCAGCTCACCGAGGACAGGATCACAAGAGACCCAGTACTTC. It codes for CASSPRTGSQETQYF.

As DNA, the CDR3 is TGTGCCACTAAAGTCGGGGGGGGCACAGATACGCAGTATTTT. Residues: CATKVGGGTDTQYF. J is TRBJ2-3 and V is TRBV10-3; 8 positions agree with TRBD2. The V segment lost 10 bases and the J segment 1 base; nucleotides outside the gene matches: 7. Germline V gene lookup returns CDR1 ENHRY and CDR2 SYGVKD. The CDR3 contains 14 residues.

The rearrangement links TRBV19 to TRBJ2-3; TRBD2 might be the D (6 bases). The germline V gene encodes CDR1 LNHDA and CDR2 SQIVND (reference sequence). The CDR3 is made up of 16 amino acids. Trimming took 2 bases from V and 1 from J, leaving 13 bases between them. The DNA of the CDR3 is TGTGCCAGTAGTATAAGGAGGGTCCAGGGCACAGATACGCAGTATTTT. Protein: CASSIRRVQGTDTQYF.

The V and J genes are TRBV13 and TRBJ1-2; 8 bases are a match to TRBD1. V lost 5 bases and J lost 5; bases outside the gene matches: 7. The CDR3 has 14 residues. CDR1 and CDR2 (germline): PRHDT, FYEKMQ (reference sequence). As DNA, the CDR3 is TGTGCCAGCAGCCCCGGACAGGGTTCTTATGGCTACACCTTC. This translates into CASSPGQGSYGYTF.

The CDR3 reads CASSKGGQNYEQYF. DNA for the CDR3: TGTGCCAGCAGCAAAGGAGGACAGAACTACGAGCAGTACTTC. J is TRBJ2-7 and V is TRBV21-1; the listed D gene, TRBD1, was not tested against the DNA. TRBV21-1 is termed a pseudogene. This CDR3 region has 14 residues.

This chain uses TRBV3-1 (or the pseudogene TRBV3-2) with TRBJ1-4; D is unresolved. The CDR3 length is 11 residues. Germline V gene data show CDR1 as LGHDT and CDR2 as YNNKEL (reference sequence). Trimming stripped 1 base from V and 14 bases from J, with 8 bases between. CDR3 DNA: TGTGCCAGCAGCCAAGGGTCCGGTCTGTTTTTT. This sequence encodes CASSQGSGLFF.

This clone was seen only once. V and J are TRBV12-5 and TRBJ2-3; TRBD1 agrees at 9 bases. The length of the CDR3 is 13 residues. V shed 5 bases and J 5 bases; nucleotides not matched to a gene: 2. Germline V gives CDR1 LGHNT, CDR2 FRNRAP. The CDR3 bases are TGTGCTAGTGGTCGACAGGGGGTAGATACGCAGTATTTT. Translated: CASGRQGVDTQYF.

This clone was seen a few times. The chain carries TRBV28 and TRBJ1-1; maybe TRBD1 (5 bases). CDR1 and CDR2 (germline): MDHEN, SYDVKM. CDR3 length: 13 residues. With 11 bases removed from V and 2 bases from J, the gap between germline ends came to 15 bases. CDR3 amino acids: CASLEGLNTEAFF. CDR3 nucleotides: TGTGCCTCCCTGGAGGGGCTCAACACTGAAGCTTTCTTT.

The chain is built from TRBV6-5 and TRBJ1-2; D is perhaps TRBD1 (5 bases). Germline V gene lookup returns CDR1 MNHEY and CDR2 SVGAGI. V dropped 11 bases and J dropped 3 bases, with 16 bases sitting between them. The CDR3 length is 13 residues. The CDR3 nucleotides are TGTGCCTCCTTGAAAGGGGTTTACTATGGCTACACCTTC. Amino acids: CASLKGVYYGYTF.

This chain links TRBV29-1 with TRBJ1-2; tentative D call: TRBD1 (5 bases). V lost 4 bases to trimming and J lost 0 bases, with 9 bases between them. Germline V gene sequence: CDR1 SQVTM, CDR2 ANQGSEA. The CDR3 is 13 amino acids. DNA of the CDR3: TGCAGCGTTGCGACAGATCCTAACTATGGCTACACCTTC. Residues: CSVATDPNYGYTF.

The genes are TRBV19 and TRBJ2-1; 12 bases agree with TRBD2. CDR3 length equals 16 residues. Germline assignment: CDR1 LNHDA and CDR2 SQIVND (reference sequence). V shed 4 bases and J 4 bases; nucleotides not matched to a gene: 5. CDR3 sequence reads: CASSTRLAGGYNEQFF. The CDR3 DNA reads TGTGCCAGTAGTACCCGTCTAGCGGGGGGGTACAATGAGCAGTTCTTC.

V and J are TRBV7-9 and TRBJ2-1; a weak D match, TRBD2 (5 bases). The CDR3 consists of 12 residues. Germline-derived CDR1 and CDR2 are SEHNR and FQNEAQ (reference sequence). Trimming cost V 4 bases and J 10 bases, with 11 bases left between them. CDR3 sequence reads: CASSWPSGEQFF. DNA for the CDR3: TGTGCCAGCAGCTGGCCTTCGGGAGAGCAGTTCTTC.

This clone was recorded only once. This chain uses TRBV10-3 with TRBJ1-3, with D unclear. The CDR3 consists of 13 residues. The V gene lost 8 bases and the J gene lost 8 bases, with 16 bases spanning the gap. Germline CDR1 and CDR2: ENHRY and SYGVKD. The CDR3 region is CAIYYILAYTIYF. In DNA form, the CDR3 reads TGTGCCATCTACTACATTTTAGCTTACACCATATATTTT.

About this clone itself: The same CDR3 arises from other DNA sequences in this sample as well. This chain uses TRBV12-5 with TRBJ1-1; D not certain. V lost 2 bases to trimming and J lost 1 base, with 8 bases between them. Germline CDR1 LGHNT, CDR2 FRNRAP. The CDR3 extends over 14 amino acids. This CDR3 is CASGLPTENTEAFF. DNA of the CDR3: TGTGCTAGTGGTTTGCCGACTGAGAACACTGAAGCTTTCTTT.

V usage is TRBV5-1 and J usage is TRBJ1-1, with TRBD1 as a possible D gene (5 bases). Germline-derived CDR1 and CDR2 are SGHRS and YFSETQ. The CDR3 is 14 residues long. Trimming shortened V by 6 bases and J by 1 base, and 13 bases separated the two germline ends. The CDR3 DNA is TGCGCCAGCACAGGGTCTATGGGGAACACTGAAGCTTTCTTT. Amino acids: CASTGSMGNTEAFF.

This clone was counted a few times. The gene calls are TRBV7-9 and TRBJ1-1; TRBD1 matches 7 bases. J gave up 0 bases and V 5 bases, and 6 bases lay outside the gene matches. Germline CDR1 reads SEHNR; CDR2 reads FQNEAQ (reference sequence). This CDR3 spans 15 amino acids. The CDR3 is CASSPQGGVNTEAFF. The DNA for the CDR3 is TGTGCCAGCAGCCCCCAGGGGGGAGTGAACACTGAAGCTTTCTTT.

The genes are TRBV6-5 and TRBJ2-7; maybe TRBD1 (6 bases). The germline V gene has CDR1 MNHEY and CDR2 SVGAGI. The V end lost 10 bases, the J end lost 2 bases, and 21 bases lay between the germline ends. This CDR3 is built from 15 residues. CDR3 nucleotide sequence: TGTGCCATCACCAGTTTCCAGGGGAACCCCTACGAGCAGTACTTC. As protein: CAITSFQGNPYEQYF.

With respect to this clone: Mismatch with germline at one junction end may stem from a read error. For the CDR3, the DNA is TGTGCCAGCAGTGGACAGGGGGCGCTTCAGCCCCGGCATTTT. This codes for CASSGQGALQPRHF. The rearrangement joins TRBV2 to TRBJ1-5; 10 nucleotides line up with TRBD1. The CDR3 runs to 14 residues. In germline, CDR1 is SNHLY, CDR2 FYNNEI.

V usage is TRBV30 and J usage is TRBJ1-2; TRBD1 might be the D (6 bases). CDR1 and CDR2 from the germline V gene are GTSNPN and SVGIG (reference sequence). The CDR3 runs 15 residues. Trimming took off 0 bases at V and 8 bases at J, with 19 bases between the two ends. CDR3 coding DNA: TGTGCCTGGAGTGTCCCGCAGGGGCTCTTCAGAGGCTACACCTTC. It yields the protein CAWSVPQGLFRGYTF.